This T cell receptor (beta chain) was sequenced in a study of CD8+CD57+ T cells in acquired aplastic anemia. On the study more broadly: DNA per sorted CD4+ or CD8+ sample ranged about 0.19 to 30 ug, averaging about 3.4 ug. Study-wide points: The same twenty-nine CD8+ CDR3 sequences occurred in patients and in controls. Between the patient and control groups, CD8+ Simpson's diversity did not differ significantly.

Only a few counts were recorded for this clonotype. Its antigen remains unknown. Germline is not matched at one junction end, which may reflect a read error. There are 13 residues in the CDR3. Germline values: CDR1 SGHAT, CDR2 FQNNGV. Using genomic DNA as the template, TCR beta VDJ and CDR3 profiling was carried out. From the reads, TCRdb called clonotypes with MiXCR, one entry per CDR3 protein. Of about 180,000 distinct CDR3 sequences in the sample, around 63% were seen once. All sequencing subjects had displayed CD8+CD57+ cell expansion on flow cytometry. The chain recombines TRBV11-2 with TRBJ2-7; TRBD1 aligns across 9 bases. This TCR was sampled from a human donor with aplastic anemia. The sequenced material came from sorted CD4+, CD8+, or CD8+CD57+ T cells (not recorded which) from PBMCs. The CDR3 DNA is TGTGCCAGCAGCTTGGGGGGACAGGGTGGTATCCTCTTC. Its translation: CASSLGGQGGILF.